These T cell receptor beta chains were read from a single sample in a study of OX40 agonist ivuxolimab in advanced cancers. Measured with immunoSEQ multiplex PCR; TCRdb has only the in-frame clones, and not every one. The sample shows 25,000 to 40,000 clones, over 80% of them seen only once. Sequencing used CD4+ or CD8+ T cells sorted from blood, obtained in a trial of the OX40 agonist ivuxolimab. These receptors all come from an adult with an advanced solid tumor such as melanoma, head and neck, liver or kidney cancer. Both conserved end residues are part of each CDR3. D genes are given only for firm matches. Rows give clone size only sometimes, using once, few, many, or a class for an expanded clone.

CDR3 DNA: TGCGCCAGCAGCCAAGAGGGCCTTGGGGGCAATCAGCCCCAGCATTTT
CDR3 protein: CASSQEGLGGNQPQHF
D gene: .
J gene: TRBJ1-5
clone size: .
V gene: TRBV4-1

CDR3 DNA: TGCGCCAGCAGCCAAGATTGGGCTGGAGGTAGCTTCAATGAGCAGTTCTTC
CDR3 protein: CASSQDWAGGSFNEQFF
D gene: .
J gene: TRBJ2-1
clone size: .
V gene: TRBV4-1

CDR3 DNA: TGTGCCAGCAGCCCGCAACAGGGATCCTACAATGAGCAGTTCTTC
CDR3 protein: CASSPQQGSYNEQFF
D gene: .
J gene: TRBJ2-1
clone size: .
V gene: TRBV14

CDR3 DNA: TGTGCCAGCAGCTTAGCGTCTCAGGGCAGGGGGATTGAAGATGAAAAACTGTTTTTT
CDR3 protein: CASSLASQGRGIEDEKLFF
D gene: TRBD1
J gene: TRBJ1-4
clone size: .
V gene: TRBV7-9

CDR3 DNA: TGTGCCAGCAGCCTTGGGACAGGGGTAGTTGAAGCTTTCTTT
CDR3 protein: CASSLGTGVVEAFF
D gene: TRBD1
J gene: TRBJ1-1
clone size: .
V gene: TRBV14

CDR3 DNA: TGTGCCAGCAGTTACTCTGTTGGGACAAGATACAATGAGCAGTTCTTC
CDR3 protein: CASSYSVGTRYNEQFF
D gene: .
J gene: TRBJ2-1
clone size: .
V gene: TRBV6-5

CDR3 DNA: TGTGCCAGTCTCGGCGGGTTTCCATACGAGCAGTACTTC
CDR3 protein: CASLGGFPYEQYF
D gene: .
J gene: TRBJ2-7
clone size: medium-sized
V gene: TRBV5-6

CDR3 DNA: TGCGCCAGCAGCCAGACAGGGTCGGGGAACAATCAGCCCCAGCATTTT
CDR3 protein: CASSQTGSGNNQPQHF
D gene: TRBD1
J gene: TRBJ1-5
clone size: .
V gene: TRBV4-1

CDR3 DNA: TGTGCCAGCAGCGGAGGACAGGCCGGTTGGGGCGGGGAGCTGTTTTTT
CDR3 protein: CASSGGQAGWGGELFF
D gene: TRBD1
J gene: TRBJ2-2
clone size: .
V gene: TRBV7-8

CDR3 DNA: TGTGCCAGCAGTTTATTGGGACAGGGGGCGCGCGAGCAGTACTTC
CDR3 protein: CASSLLGQGAREQYF
D gene: TRBD1
J gene: TRBJ2-7
clone size: once
V gene: TRBV27

CDR3 DNA: TGTGCCAGCAGCCAAGAGCGGGGGGGCCCAGAGATCATTGAGCAGTTCTTC
CDR3 protein: CASSQERGGPEIIEQFF
D gene: TRBD2
J gene: TRBJ2-1
clone size: .
V gene: TRBV4-2

CDR3 DNA: TGTGCCAGCAGCGTCCCGGGACAGGGGTCGAACACCGGGGAGCTGTTTTTT
CDR3 protein: CASSVPGQGSNTGELFF
D gene: TRBD1
J gene: TRBJ2-2
clone size: .
V gene: TRBV9

CDR3 DNA: TGTGCCAGCAGCCCCGGACAGGGGGCGCCGGGCACTGAAGCTTTCTTT
CDR3 protein: CASSPGQGAPGTEAFF
D gene: TRBD1
J gene: TRBJ1-1
clone size: .
V gene: TRBV7-9

CDR3 DNA: TGCGCCAGCAGCTTCGGCGGAGCGAGCTCCTACAATGAGCAGTTCTTC
CDR3 protein: CASSFGGASSYNEQFF
D gene: .
J gene: TRBJ2-1
clone size: .
V gene: TRBV5-1